These T cell receptor beta chains were read from a single sample in a study of T cell repertoires in cytomegalovirus infection. TCRdb reprocessed the reads with MiXCR, giving one entry per CDR3 protein. The sample holds fewer than 85,000 distinct CDR3 sequences, under 5% seen once. The sequencing input was PBMCs. The receptors were gathered from a human donor in good health (CMV status not recorded). Some clones in this sample may be carry-over from other donors' samples. Each CDR3 is given with its conserved first and last residue. The order of the fields is D gene, clone size, J gene, V gene, CDR3 DNA, CDR3 protein. The D gene is left open where the match is weak. Clone size appears in some rows only: once, few, many, or a class for an expanded clone.

D: .; size: many; J: TRBJ1-4; V: TRBV7-2; DNA: TGTGCCAGCAGAGCCGGACAGAATGAAAAACTGTTTTTT; CDR3: CASRAGQNEKLFF
D: .; size: many; J: TRBJ2-7; V: TRBV7-2; DNA: TGTGCCAGCAGACCCACAGGGACTACCTACGAGCAGTACTTC; CDR3: CASRPTGTTYEQYF
D: .; size: many; J: TRBJ1-2; V: TRBV7-9; DNA: TGTGCCAGCAGCTTCGACAGTACCTATGGCTACACCTTC; CDR3: CASSFDSTYGYTF
D: TRBD2; size: many; J: TRBJ2-1; V: TRBV6-8; DNA: TGTGCCAGCAGTTACTCTGGACTAGCGGCGAATGAGCAGTTCTTC; CDR3: CASSYSGLAANEQFF
D: TRBD1; size: many; J: TRBJ2-7; V: TRBV7-2; DNA: TGTGCCAGCAGCCCCTCCGGGACAGAGCTTTACGAGCAGTACTTC; CDR3: CASSPSGTELYEQYF
D: .; size: many; J: TRBJ2-6; V: TRBV7-3; DNA: TGTGCCAGCAACCTCGTCGGCTCTGGGGCCAACGTCCTGACTTTC; CDR3: CASNLVGSGANVLTF
D: .; size: many; J: TRBJ2-7; V: TRBV12-3/TRBV12-4; DNA: TGTGCCAGCAGTTCCGCAGGGGGGTCCTCCTACGAGCAGTACTTC; CDR3: CASSSAGGSSYEQYF
D: .; size: many; J: TRBJ2-7; V: TRBV6-6; DNA: TGTGCCAGCAGTTACGGGCCGTCCTACGAGCAGTACTTC; CDR3: CASSYGPSYEQYF
D: .; size: many; J: TRBJ2-1; V: TRBV12-3/TRBV12-4; DNA: TGTGCCAGCAGCCCCCCGGGGGCAATTTCCGTCAATGAGCAGTTCTTC; CDR3: CASSPPGAISVNEQFF
D: .; size: many; J: TRBJ2-2; V: TRBV2; DNA: TGTGCCAGCAGCCTAAAGACTAGTTCGACCGGGGAGCTGTTTTTT; CDR3: CASSLKTSSTGELFF
D: .; size: many; J: TRBJ1-5; V: TRBV7-9; DNA: TGTGCCAGCAGCTTAGGCCATAGCAATCAGCCCCAGCATTTT; CDR3: CASSLGHSNQPQHF
D: .; size: many; J: TRBJ1-4; V: TRBV7-2; DNA: TGTGCCAGCAGCTTAACGGGGGGATATGAAAAACTGTTTTTT; CDR3: CASSLTGGYEKLFF
D: .; size: few; J: TRBJ2-5; V: TRBV7-4; DNA: TGTGCCAGCAGCTTAATAGGGCGTCGGATACAAGAGACCCAGTACTTC; CDR3: CASSLIGRRIQETQYF
D: TRBD2; size: many; J: TRBJ2-3; V: TRBV2; DNA: TGTGCCAGCAGACGGCTAGCGGGGCCAGATACGCAGTATTTT; CDR3: CASRRLAGPDTQYF
D: .; size: many; J: TRBJ1-2; V: TRBV7-2; DNA: TGTGCCAGCAGCTTAATCGTCTATGGCTACACCTTC; CDR3: CASSLIVYGYTF
D: .; size: .; J: TRBJ2-2; V: TRBV6-2/TRBV6-3; DNA: TGTGCCAGCAGACCCTTTCTTCTACCCGGGGAGCTGTTTTTT; CDR3: CASRPFLLPGELFF
D: .; size: many; J: TRBJ2-7; V: TRBV7-2; DNA: TGTGCCAGCAGCTTAGGGGGACTTACCTACGAGCAGTACTTC; CDR3: CASSLGGLTYEQYF
D: TRBD1; size: many; J: TRBJ1-1; V: TRBV7-4; DNA: TGTGCCAGCAGCACGCCGGGACAGGGGATTGAAGCTTTCTTT; CDR3: CASSTPGQGIEAFF
D: TRBD2; size: many; J: TRBJ2-7; V: TRBV7-2; DNA: TGTGCCAGCAGCTGGGGGGGTAGAGAGCAGTACTTC; CDR3: CASSWGGREQYF
D: .; size: many; J: TRBJ2-3; V: TRBV7-2; DNA: TGTGCCAGCAGCTTGGGACATAACACAGATACGCAGTATTTT; CDR3: CASSLGHNTDTQYF
D: TRBD1; size: many; J: TRBJ2-1; V: TRBV14; DNA: TGTGCCAGCAGCCTGAGGGGACAGGGCTCCAATGAGCAGTTCTTC; CDR3: CASSLRGQGSNEQFF
D: TRBD2; size: many; J: TRBJ2-1; V: TRBV19; DNA: TGTGCCAGTAGTGTCGGGACTAGCGGGAACAATGAGCAGTTCTTC; CDR3: CASSVGTSGNNEQFF
D: TRBD2; size: many; J: TRBJ2-1; V: TRBV6-2/TRBV6-3; DNA: TGTGCCAGCAGCTCAGGACTAGCGGGTAATGCCTACAATGAGCAGTTCTTC; CDR3: CASSSGLAGNAYNEQFF